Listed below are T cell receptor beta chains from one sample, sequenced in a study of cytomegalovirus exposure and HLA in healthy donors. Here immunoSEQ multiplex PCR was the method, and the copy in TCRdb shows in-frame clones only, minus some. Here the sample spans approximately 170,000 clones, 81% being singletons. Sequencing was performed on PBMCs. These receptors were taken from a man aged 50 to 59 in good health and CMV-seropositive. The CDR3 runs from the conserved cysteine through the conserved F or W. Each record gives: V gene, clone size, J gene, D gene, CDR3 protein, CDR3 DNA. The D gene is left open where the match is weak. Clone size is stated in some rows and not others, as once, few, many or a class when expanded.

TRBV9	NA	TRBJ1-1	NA	CASSSRDNLNTEAFF	TGTGCCAGCAGCTCCCGGGATAACCTTAACACTGAAGCTTTCTTT
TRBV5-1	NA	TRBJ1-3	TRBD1	CASSLVPGGISGNTIYF	TGCGCCAGCAGCTTGGTCCCAGGGGGAATCTCTGGAAACACCATATATTTT
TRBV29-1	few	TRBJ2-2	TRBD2	CSVATSGSRAGELFF	TGCAGCGTCGCGACTAGCGGCTCGCGGGCCGGGGAGCTGTTTTTT
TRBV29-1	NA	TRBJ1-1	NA	CSVSIGHLNTEAFF	TGCAGCGTGTCCATAGGACATTTGAACACTGAAGCTTTCTTT
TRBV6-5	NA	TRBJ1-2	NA	CASSARDRNYGYTF	TGTGCCAGCAGTGCCCGTGACAGAAACTATGGCTACACCTTC
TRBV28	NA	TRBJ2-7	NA	CASSLRQGGEQYF	TGTGCCAGCAGTCTAAGACAGGGAGGCGAGCAGTACTTC
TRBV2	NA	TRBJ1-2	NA	CASSEQGYGYTF	TGTGCCAGCAGTGAACAGGGCTATGGCTACACCTTC
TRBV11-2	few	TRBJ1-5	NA	CASSPPGNQPQHF	TGTGCCAGCAGCCCCCCGGGGAATCAGCCCCAGCATTTT
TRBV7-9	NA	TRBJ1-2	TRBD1	CSSSSGQGTNYGYTF	TGTTCCAGCAGCTCTGGACAGGGAACGAACTATGGCTACACCTTC
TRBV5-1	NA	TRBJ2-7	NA	CASSLEPAGGSGYEQYF	TGCGCCAGCAGCTTGGAGCCCGCTGGGGGCTCCGGCTACGAGCAGTACTTC
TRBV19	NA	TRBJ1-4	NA	CASTAYQGSLEKLFF	TGTGCCAGTACCGCATACCAGGGAAGTCTCGAAAAACTGTTTTTT
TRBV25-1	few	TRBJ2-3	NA	CASSEGIHSTDTQYF	TGTGCCAGCAGTGAAGGTATACACAGCACAGATACGCAGTATTTT
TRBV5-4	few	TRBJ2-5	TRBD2	CASSSGLAGFQETQYF	TGTGCCAGCAGCTCGGGACTAGCGGGGTTCCAAGAGACCCAGTACTTC
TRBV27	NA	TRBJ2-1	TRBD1	CASRPTGGNEQFF	TGTGCCAGCAGACCTACAGGGGGCAATGAGCAGTTCTTC
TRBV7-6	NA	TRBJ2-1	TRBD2	CASSLTGTSAPTSYNEQFF	TGTGCCAGCAGCTTAACCGGGACTAGCGCCCCAACCTCCTACAATGAGCAGTTCTTC
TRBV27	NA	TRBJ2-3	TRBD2	CASRTSGRRDTQYF	TGTGCCAGCAGAACAAGCGGGAGGAGGGATACGCAGTATTTT
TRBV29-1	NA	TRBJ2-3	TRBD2	CSVVAGVSDTQYF	TGCAGCGTAGTAGCGGGGGTGTCGGACACGCAGTATTTT
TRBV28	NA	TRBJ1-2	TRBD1	CASSPRDRVGYTF	TGTGCCAGCAGTCCGCGGGACAGGGTTGGCTACACCTTC
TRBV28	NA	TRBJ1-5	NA	CASSRIQGSSNQPQHF	TGTGCCAGCAGTAGAATCCAGGGATCCAGCAATCAGCCCCAGCATTTT
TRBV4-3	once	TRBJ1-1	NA	CASSQDLNRVNTEAFF	TGCGCCAGCAGCCAGGACCTCAACAGGGTGAACACTGAAGCTTTCTTT
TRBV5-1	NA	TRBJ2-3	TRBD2	CASSFLAGESDTQYF	TGCGCCAGCAGCTTCCTAGCGGGAGAATCAGATACGCAGTATTTT
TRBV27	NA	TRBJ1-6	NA	CASSLAGYSSPLHF	TGTGCCAGCAGTTTAGCAGGGTACAGTTCACCCCTCCACTTT
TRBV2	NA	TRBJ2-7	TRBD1	CASGQGAGMLDF	TGTGCCAGCGGACAGGGGGCGGGTATGCTGGACTTC